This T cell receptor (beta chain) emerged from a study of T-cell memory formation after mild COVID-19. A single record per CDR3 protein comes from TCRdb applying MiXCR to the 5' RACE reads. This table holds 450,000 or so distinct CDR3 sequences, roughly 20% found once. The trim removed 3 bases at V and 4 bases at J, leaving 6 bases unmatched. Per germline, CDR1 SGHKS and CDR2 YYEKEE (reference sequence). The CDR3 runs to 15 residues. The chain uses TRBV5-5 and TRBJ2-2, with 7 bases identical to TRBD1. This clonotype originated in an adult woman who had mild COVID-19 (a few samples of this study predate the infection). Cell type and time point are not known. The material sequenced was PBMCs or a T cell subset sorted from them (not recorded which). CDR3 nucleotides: TGTGCCAGCAGCTCGGACAGGTGGAGCACCGGGGAGCTGTTTTTT. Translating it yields CASSSDRWSTGELFF.